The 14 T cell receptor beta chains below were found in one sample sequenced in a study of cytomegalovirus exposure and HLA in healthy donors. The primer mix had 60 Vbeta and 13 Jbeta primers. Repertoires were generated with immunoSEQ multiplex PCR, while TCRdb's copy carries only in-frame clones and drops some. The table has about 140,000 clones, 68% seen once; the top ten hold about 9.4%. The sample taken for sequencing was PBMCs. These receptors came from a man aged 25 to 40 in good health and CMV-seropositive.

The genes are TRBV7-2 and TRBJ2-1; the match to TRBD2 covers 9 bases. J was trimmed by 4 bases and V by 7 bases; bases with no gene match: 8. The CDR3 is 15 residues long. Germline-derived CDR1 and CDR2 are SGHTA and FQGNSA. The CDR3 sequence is CASIETSGEYNEQFF. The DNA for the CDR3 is TGTGCCAGCATCGAGACTAGCGGTGAGTACAATGAGCAGTTCTTC.

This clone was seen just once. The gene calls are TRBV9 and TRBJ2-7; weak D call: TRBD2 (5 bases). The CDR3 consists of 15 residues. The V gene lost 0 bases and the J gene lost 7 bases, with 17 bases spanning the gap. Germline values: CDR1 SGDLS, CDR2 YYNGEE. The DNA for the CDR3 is TGTGCCAGCAGCGTAGCGTTATCGACGACGGGGGAGCAGTACTTC. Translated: CASSVALSTTGEQYF.

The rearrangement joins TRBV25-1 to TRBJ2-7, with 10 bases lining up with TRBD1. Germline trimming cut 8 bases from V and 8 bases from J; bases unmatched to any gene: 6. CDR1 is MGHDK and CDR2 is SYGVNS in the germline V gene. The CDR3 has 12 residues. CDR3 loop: CASSDRGLKQYF. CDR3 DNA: TGTGCCAGCTCCGACAGGGGGCTTAAGCAGTACTTC.

The CDR3 loop reads CASSKGTGIQETQYF. The CDR3, as DNA: TGTGCCAGCAGCAAAGGGACAGGGATCCAAGAGACCCAGTACTTC. The chain links TRBV21-1 to TRBJ2-5; the DNA was not used to check the table's D call, TRBD1. TRBV21-1 has pseudogene status. This CDR3 region has 15 residues.

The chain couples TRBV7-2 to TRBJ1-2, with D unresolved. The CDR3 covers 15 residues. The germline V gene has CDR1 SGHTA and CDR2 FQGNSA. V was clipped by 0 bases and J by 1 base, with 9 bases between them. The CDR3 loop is CASSLATTGNYGYTF. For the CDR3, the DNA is TGTGCCAGCAGCTTAGCGACTACGGGTAACTATGGCTACACCTTC.

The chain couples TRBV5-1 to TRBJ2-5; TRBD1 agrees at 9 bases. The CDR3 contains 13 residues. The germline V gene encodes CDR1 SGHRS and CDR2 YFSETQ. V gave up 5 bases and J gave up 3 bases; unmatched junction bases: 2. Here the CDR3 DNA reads TGCGCCAGCAGACGGGACAGGGAAGAGACCCAGTACTTC. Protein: CASRRDREETQYF.

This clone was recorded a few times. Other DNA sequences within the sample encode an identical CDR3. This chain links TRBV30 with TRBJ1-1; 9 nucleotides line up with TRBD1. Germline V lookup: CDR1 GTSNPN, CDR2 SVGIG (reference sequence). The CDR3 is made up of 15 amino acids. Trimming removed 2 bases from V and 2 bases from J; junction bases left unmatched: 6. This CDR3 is CAWSPLTGGNTEAFF. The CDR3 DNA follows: TGTGCCTGGAGTCCCTTGACAGGGGGTAACACTGAAGCTTTCTTT.

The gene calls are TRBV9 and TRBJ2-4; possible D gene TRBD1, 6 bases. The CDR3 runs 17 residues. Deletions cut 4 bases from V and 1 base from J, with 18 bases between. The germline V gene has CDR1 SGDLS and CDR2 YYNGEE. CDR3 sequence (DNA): TGTGCCAGCAGCCCCCAGGCAGGGGCCCCGGCCAAAAACATTCAGTACTTC. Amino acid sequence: CASSPQAGAPAKNIQYF.

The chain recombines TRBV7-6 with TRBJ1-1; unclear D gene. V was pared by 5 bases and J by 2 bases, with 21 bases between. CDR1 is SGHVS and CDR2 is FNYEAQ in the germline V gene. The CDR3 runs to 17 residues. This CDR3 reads CASSRPGGMFGNTEAFF. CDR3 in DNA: TGTGCCAGCAGCCGCCCAGGCGGGATGTTTGGAAACACTGAAGCTTTCTTT.

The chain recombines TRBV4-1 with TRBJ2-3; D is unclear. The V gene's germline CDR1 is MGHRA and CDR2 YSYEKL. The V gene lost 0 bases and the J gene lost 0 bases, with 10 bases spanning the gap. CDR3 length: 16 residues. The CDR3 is CASSQDRSFSTDTQYF. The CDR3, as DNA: TGCGCCAGCAGCCAAGATCGGTCTTTCAGCACAGATACGCAGTATTTT.

The CDR3 DNA is TGTGCCTGGAGCCAGGGGGCGCGGAGCACTGAAGCTTTCTTT. It codes for CAWSQGARSTEAFF. The chain couples TRBV30 to TRBJ1-1; 8 positions agree with TRBD1. J lost 4 bases, V lost 3 bases, and 7 bases had no gene match. The CDR3 loop spans 14 amino acids. Germline V lookup: CDR1 GTSNPN, CDR2 SVGIG (reference sequence).

The CDR3 nucleotides read TGTGCCAGCAGCCTCAAACAGGTCGGTGGCGGGGAGCTGTTTTTT. This encodes CASSLKQVGGGELFF. The chain links TRBV7-9 to TRBJ2-2; D is possibly TRBD1 (5 bases). Trimming pared 5 bases from V and 7 bases from J, leaving 17 bases between. The germline CDR1 and CDR2 sequences are SEHNR and FQNEAQ (reference sequence). The CDR3 has 15 amino acids.

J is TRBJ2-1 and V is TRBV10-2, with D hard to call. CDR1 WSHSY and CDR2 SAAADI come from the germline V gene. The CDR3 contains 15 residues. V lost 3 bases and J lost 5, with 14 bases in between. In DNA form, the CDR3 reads TGCGCCAGCAGTGAAATTGAGCGAAATAACAATGAGCAGTTCTTC. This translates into CASSEIERNNNEQFF.

The CDR3 DNA reads TGTGCCACCAGCAGAGAAGACATGGGCGAGCAGTACTTC. This gives the protein CATSREDMGEQYF. This rearrangement joins TRBV15 to TRBJ2-7, with unresolved D. Trimming removed 0 bases from V and 6 bases from J, with 9 bases in between. The CDR3 has 13 amino acids. The germline V gene has CDR1 LNHNV and CDR2 YYDKDF (reference sequence).